The TCR beta chain described here comes from a study of blood T cell repertoires in COVID-19. Whole-study context: Some COVID-19 samples were acute and others convalescent; all came from the United States, Italy and Spain. PBMCs, B-cell-depleted T cells, or T cells provided the cDNA or gDNA that made up the material.

The CDR3 is 18 amino acids. CDR1 is SGHVS, CDR2 FQNEAQ, per germline. The ends lost 5 bases at V and 2 bases at J; junction bases unmatched: 13. The table lists this clone with a few counts. In the original processing: Amplification of reference gene primers provided the estimated nucleated cell counts. The assay was immunoSEQ multiplex PCR, and TCRdb's table has in-frame clones only and misses some. V, J and clone size reflect that table, while D and trimming were determined from the DNA. The sample includes some 400,000 clones, more than 75% of them seen just once. This receptor was identified in a human donor with acute or convalescent COVID-19. The donor label of this sample is uncertain. This chain links TRBV7-8 with TRBJ1-5, with 9 bases lining up with TRBD1. Specimen: peripheral blood. CDR3 coding DNA: TGTGCCAGCAGCACAATCGGACAGGGGTTTCGGGGCAATCAGCCCCAGCATTTT. This translates into CASSTIGQGFRGNQPQHF. Supplemented by reference TRBV7-8 and TRBJ1-5, the full variable domain reads GAGVSQSPRYKVAKRGQDVALRCDPISGHVSLFWYQQALGQGPEFLTYFQNEAQLDKSGLPSDRFFAERPEGSVSTLKIQRTQQEDSAVYLCASSTIGQGFRGNQPQHFGDGTRLSIL.